The clone carrying this T cell receptor beta chain has only a few counts. What it recognizes is unknown. Sequencing used immunoSEQ multiplex PCR; TCRdb keeps in-frame clones, though not all of them. Of about 110,000 clones in the sample, around 90% were seen once. The data were taken from a study of T cell responses to AZD1222 COVID-19 vaccine. Study-wide results and limits: Donors in the cohort were predominantly white British and more often female, and clonal diversity was possibly underestimated. It was only five to seven AZD1222 recipients who were seropositive at baseline.

The CDR3 totals 13 residues. Trimming removed 2 bases from V and 8 bases from J, with 12 bases in between. The germline gives CDR1 MDHEN, CDR2 SYDVKM. This rearrangement joins TRBV28 to TRBJ1-2; D not resolved. Here the sequenced sample was peripheral blood, taken 28 days after the second AZD1222 dose. The TCR was taken from an adult who received the AZD1222 COVID-19 vaccine. The DNA for the CDR3 is TGTGCCAGCAGTTTAGGGGATCATATAGGCTACACCTTC. Translated: CASSLGDHIGYTF.